This TCR beta chain was obtained from a study of blood T cells in healthy people across ages. Study results and caveats: CMV infection status of these donors was not known. Aged donors had fewer naive CD4+ cells and lower diversity than long-lived donors. Naive T cell percentage showed a strong correlation with the diversity of TCR beta.

The use of a sample-barcoded 5' primer and a J-beta primer mix characterized a second PCR of about 7 to 12 cycles. Each CDR3 protein is one row after TCRdb ran MiXCR on the 5' RACE reads. Altogether approximately 1.5 million distinct CDR3 sequences are present, about 32% being singletons, with the ten largest covering 11%. PBMCs were isolated at a quantity of at least 6 million per sample. The CDR3 is made up of 16 amino acids. Between the trimmed V and J ends, which lost 6 bases and 5 bases, there was a span of 22 bases. This clonotype was detected only a few times. As yet, its antigen is unknown. The sequence derives from a woman aged 25 to 39 in good health. The rearrangement links TRBV12-3 or TRBV12-4 to TRBJ1-1; D is possibly TRBD1 (5 bases). Sequenced sample: blood. Written as DNA, the CDR3 is TGTGCCAGCAGCCCCAAGCTAACCCTAGGGGTGACTGAAGCTTTCTTT. It yields the protein CASSPKLTLGVTEAFF.